This T cell receptor beta chain was observed in a study of identical twins. TCRdb re-analysed the 5' RACE reads in MiXCR, keeping a single row per CDR3 protein. The sample yields hundreds of thousands of distinct CDR3 sequences, 12% seen once. The germline V gene encodes CDR1 LGHDT and CDR2 YNNKEL (reference sequence). This CDR3 region has 15 residues. V lost 5 bases to trimming and J lost 1 base, with 14 bases between them. This clonotype has at least ten counts. The antigen remains unidentified. Study results and limitations: Invariant MAIT and iNKT cells could partly confound zero-insertion analyses.

These same records also appear under a second study, on yellow fever vaccine responses in identical twins.

Sequencing was carried out using PBMCs. The receptor comes from a woman aged 18-29 years in good health. The chain is built from TRBV3-1 and TRBJ1-1; possibly TRBD1 for D (5 bases). The CDR3 nucleotides read TGTGCCAGCAGCAACTTGCGGCAGGGGAACACTGAAGCTTTCTTT. It yields the protein CASSNLRQGNTEAFF.